The rows below give T cell receptor beta chains drawn from one sample of a study of blood T cells in healthy people across ages. Each CDR3 protein gets one entry after TCRdb re-called the 5' RACE reads with MiXCR. The repertoire holds some 1 million distinct CDR3 sequences, with 40% to 45% as singletons. The specimen was blood. These receptors were taken from a woman aged 60-75 years in good health. CDR3s include the opening cysteine and the closing phenylalanine or tryptophan. The D gene is left open where the match is weak. The listing skips clone size in some rows; elsewhere it reads once, few, many or a size class.

j_call v_call clone_size d_call cdr3_nt cdr3_aa
TRBJ2-1 TRBV7-8 . TRBD2 TGTGCCAGCAGCTTAGCGCAATGGCGGGAGGCCTCCTACAATGAGCAGTTCTTC CASSLAQWREASYNEQFF
TRBJ2-5 TRBV5-1 . . TGCGCCAGCAAATGGGGGGCGGTACAAGAGACCCAGTACTTC CASKWGAVQETQYF
TRBJ1-1 TRBV6-2/TRBV6-3 . . TGTGCCAGCAGTCAAGACCCCCGACCCGGTGGACCGAACGGAGCTTTCTTT CASSQDPRPGGPNGAFF
TRBJ2-1 TRBV10-3 . TRBD1 TGTGCCATCAGAGATACCAGGGGGACAGGGCACAATGAGCAGTTCTTC CAIRDTRGTGHNEQFF
TRBJ2-4 TRBV18 . . TGTGCCAGCTCACCACCTCGCAATCCCTACGAGCGGTACTTC CASSPPRNPYERYF
TRBJ2-1 TRBV20-1 many TRBD1 TGCAGTGCTAGGGGGACAGTGGGTAATGAGCAGTTCTTC CSARGTVGNEQFF
TRBJ2-1 TRBV7-2 . . TGTGCCAGCGGCTTAAGTATCAACGACAATGAGCAGTTCTTC CASGLSINDNEQFF
TRBJ2-1 TRBV2 . TRBD2 TGTGCCAGCAGTGAAGCAGGACTAGCGGGAGTTGAGCAGTTCTTC CASSEAGLAGVEQFF
TRBJ2-1 TRBV9 few TRBD2 TGTGCCAGCAGCGTGTGGACTAGCGCTTCAAATGAGCAGTTCTTC CASSVWTSASNEQFF
TRBJ2-7 TRBV5-1 few . TGCGCCAGCAGCTTGGACAGGTCCGGCTACGAGCAGTACTTC CASSLDRSGYEQYF
TRBJ1-5 TRBV28 . TRBD1 TGTGCCAGCAGCGGGACAGAGATAGATAGCAATCAGCCCCAGCATTTT CASSGTEIDSNQPQHF
TRBJ1-5 TRBV10-3 . . TGTGCCATCAGTGGCAGGGATAGCAATCAGCCCCAGCATTTT CAISGRDSNQPQHF
TRBJ1-6 TRBV6-1 . . TGTGCCAGCACCAATGGACGGGGAGGACATTCACCCCTCCACTTT CASTNGRGGHSPLHF
TRBJ2-1 TRBV7-9 . TRBD1 TGTGCCAGCAGCTTGGGACAGGGGCGAAGCTACAGTGAGCAGTTCTTC CASSLGQGRSYSEQFF
TRBJ1-2 TRBV12-3/TRBV12-4 . . TGTGCCAGCAGTTTGAGTGGCCCTCCCAACTATGGCTACACCTTC CASSLSGPPNYGYTF
TRBJ2-1 TRBV20-1 . TRBD2 TGCAGTGCTTCACCGGGACTAGCGGGAGGTAGGCAGTTCTTC CSASPGLAGGRQFF
TRBJ2-3 TRBV10-3 . . TGTGCCATCAGTGACGGGACTCCCTTAATTGGCACAGATACGCAGTATTTT CAISDGTPLIGTDTQYF
TRBJ2-7 TRBV29-1 many TRBD1 TGCAGCACATTCCGGGACAGGGAAGCCTACGAGCAGTACTTC CSTFRDREAYEQYF
TRBJ2-7 TRBV7-2 few . TGTGCCAGCAATAGGCCCCCCGGGGAGAGCTCCTACGAGCAGTACTTC CASNRPPGESSYEQYF
TRBJ2-7 TRBV6-1 many TRBD2 TGTGCCAGCCGCGAAGCGGGGGGAAGCTCCTACGAGCAGTACTTC CASREAGGSSYEQYF
TRBJ2-4 TRBV6-6 . TRBD1 TGTGCCAGCAGTTACGGTCAACCCGGGACAGGGACAAACATTCAGTACTTC CASSYGQPGTGTNIQYF
TRBJ2-1 TRBV4-1 . TRBD2 TGCGCCAGCAGCCAAGATAGGACTAGCGGGAGGGCCAACAATGAGCAGTTCTTC CASSQDRTSGRANNEQFF
TRBJ2-5 TRBV12-3/TRBV12-4 . . TGTGCCAGCAGTTTGATGCCGAAAGAGACCCAGTACTTC CASSLMPKETQYF
TRBJ2-7 TRBV20-1 . TRBD2 TGCGGTGCTAGAGATCGGGTTAGCGGGAACCTCTACGAGCAGTACTTC CGARDRVSGNLYEQYF
TRBJ2-3 TRBV27 few TRBD2 TGTGCCAGCAGTCCTATCTCTACCGGGACTAGCGGAGTAGATACGCAGTATTTT CASSPISTGTSGVDTQYF
TRBJ2-3 TRBV18 once . TGTGCCAGCTCACCACTTTCCAGGAACCGTGCTACGACAGATACGCAGTATTTT CASSPLSRNRATTDTQYF
TRBJ2-5 TRBV28 . . TGTGCCAGCAGCCCCGGACAGCGGGGACCTTGGGAGACCCAGTACTTC CASSPGQRGPWETQYF
TRBJ2-1 TRBV9 . . TGTGCCAGCAGCGTAGCTGACAATGAGCAGTTCTTC CASSVADNEQFF
TRBJ1-1 TRBV28 . TRBD1 TGTGCCAGCTCGACAGGGGGTTCGAACACTGAAGCTTTCTTT CASSTGGSNTEAFF
TRBJ2-7 TRBV5-1 few . TGCGCCAGCAGCTTGGGTCCAGGGGAGTCCTACGAGCAGTACTTC CASSLGPGESYEQYF
TRBJ1-5 TRBV27 few . TGTGCCAGCAGTTTCGAAGGTAATAGCAATCAGCCCCAGCATTTT CASSFEGNSNQPQHF
TRBJ2-3 TRBV7-3 . TRBD2 TGTGCCAGCAGCATTAGCGGGAGAGGAGATACGCAGTATTTT CASSISGRGDTQYF
TRBJ2-7 TRBV27 . TRBD1 TGTGCCAGCAGGGCTGACAGGGGTTACTCCTACGAGCAGTACTTC CASRADRGYSYEQYF
TRBJ2-3 TRBV20-1 . TRBD1 TGCAGTGCTCTCTCCGGGACAGGGGCATATACGCAGTATTTT CSALSGTGAYTQYF
TRBJ2-3 TRBV5-1 . . TGCGCCAGCAGCTCTTACAGTTCTAGCACAGATACGCAGTATTTT CASSSYSSSTDTQYF
TRBJ2-7 TRBV20-1 . . TGCAGTGCTATTACTGCCTCCTACGAGCAGTACTTC CSAITASYEQYF
TRBJ1-4 TRBV7-8 . . TGTGCCAGCAGCCATCGGGGAGTGGGCGAAAAACTGTTTTTT CASSHRGVGEKLFF
TRBJ2-1 TRBV2 . . TGTGCCAGCAACCCGACTGCTAGCCCGAGTGAGCAGTTCTTC CASNPTASPSEQFF
TRBJ2-5 TRBV15 . . TGTGCCACCAGCAGAGATTTGGCAGGGAGGCCCCAGTACTTC CATSRDLAGRPQYF
TRBJ2-2 TRBV27 . . TGTGCCAGCAGGGGGTTCACCGGGGAGCTGTTTTTT CASRGFTGELFF
TRBJ2-5 TRBV11-2 . TRBD2 TGTGCCAGCAGCCCCCTAGCGGGAGGGCCAGGAGAGACCCAGTACTTC CASSPLAGGPGETQYF
TRBJ1-2 TRBV4-1 few . TGCGCCAGCAGCCAAGTCAAGAGCTTCTATGGCTACACCTTC CASSQVKSFYGYTF
TRBJ2-5 TRBV2 few TRBD1 TGTGCCAGCTCAGGGAACAGGGGCGTAGAGACCCAGTACTTC CASSGNRGVETQYF
TRBJ1-1 TRBV29-1 . . TGCAGCGTTGACGGTGAAGCTTTCTTT CSVDGEAFF
TRBJ2-3 TRBV7-9 many . TGTGCCAGCAGCCCACCGGGGAGTGGCACAGATACGCAGTATTTT CASSPPGSGTDTQYF
TRBJ2-7 TRBV3-1 few . TGTGCCAGCAGCCAGGGAACAGGGAACGAGCAGTACTTC CASSQGTGNEQYF
TRBJ2-7 TRBV6-5 few . TGTGCCAGCAAGCAGGGCTCCTACGAGCAGTACTTC CASKQGSYEQYF
TRBJ1-1 TRBV6-1 . . TGTGCCAGCAGCCCCCGCGGCTACACTGAAGCTTTCTTT CASSPRGYTEAFF
TRBJ2-1 TRBV7-6 . . TGTGCCAGCAGCTCCCCCCCGAACTCCTACAATGAGCAGTTCTTC CASSSPPNSYNEQFF
TRBJ2-5 TRBV21-1 . . TGTGCCAGCAGCAAAGTAGGGGCTAGCGGGCCCCCGGGGAATGAGCAGTACTTC CASSKVGASGPPGNEQYF
TRBJ2-5 TRBV6-2/TRBV6-3 . . TGTGCCAGCAGTCGATACAACTACCAAGAGACCCAGTACTTC CASSRYNYQETQYF
TRBJ1-1 TRBV6-5 . . TGTGCCAGCAGTTACTCGGGGGTCGGGGCCACTGAAGCTTTCTTT CASSYSGVGATEAFF
TRBJ2-1 TRBV12-3/TRBV12-4 few TRBD2 TGTGCCAGCAGTTTACAGCGGGAGCCTCCCTACAATGAGCAGTTCTTC CASSLQREPPYNEQFF
TRBJ2-3 TRBV14 . . TGTGCCAGCAACCAGAGATGGTCTAGCACAGATACGCAGTATTTT CASNQRWSSTDTQYF
TRBJ1-1 TRBV25-1 . . TGTGCCAGCAGTGAATATACAGGGAACACTGAAGCTTTCTTT CASSEYTGNTEAFF